The clone carrying this T cell receptor (beta chain) occurred many times. There are 15 residues in the CDR3. Germline-derived CDR1 and CDR2 are SGDLS and YYNGEE. Trimming cost V 2 bases and J 7 bases, with 16 bases left between them. The sample belongs to a study of Graves' ophthalmopathy and Graves' hyperthyroidism. Amplification from RNA transcripts yielded the TCR beta CDR3 regions. The library came from an HTBI-primed first-round RT-PCR and a second-round multiplex PCR. TCRdb analysed the multiplex PCR reads with MiXCR anew, one entry per CDR3 protein. This sample has under 800,000 distinct CDR3 sequences, with 20% to 25% found just once.

The clonotype originates from a woman aged 18-29 years with stable Graves' hyperthyroidism. Some clones in this sample may be carry-over from other donors' samples. This chain joins TRBV9 and TRBJ1-5, with D perhaps TRBD1 (5 bases). The source material was peripheral blood. CDR3 DNA sequence: TGTGCCAGCAGCGTTTCGTCAGGGTTTCAACAGCCCCAGCATTTT. It is translated as CASSVSSGFQQPQHF.